This TCR beta chain was identified during a study of regulatory T cells in long-lasting Graves disease. V dropped 4 bases and J dropped 4; count of bases not matched to a gene: 9. Germline loops: CDR1 PRHDT, CDR2 FYEKMQ (reference sequence). CDR3 size: 17 residues. Construction of TCR beta libraries relied on iRepertoire HTBI primers and on Arm-PCR targeting CDR3 regions. In TCRdb, the multiplex PCR reads were re-called with MiXCR into one record per CDR3 protein. The table includes more than 300,000 distinct CDR3 sequences, about a sixth detected once. The sample's time point: newly diagnosed GD, antithyroid drugs for less than 3 months. The TCR library was made from RNA extracted from PBMCs. A few counts support this clonotype.

V and J are TRBV13 and TRBJ2-2; 10 positions match TRBD1. Sequenced material: peripheral blood mononuclear cells (PBMCs), taken at new diagnosis, from a patient treated with antithyroid drugs. The TCR was taken from a female donor with Graves disease. The CDR3 DNA is TGTGCCAGCAGCTCCTCGACAGGGGGCGCTGGCACCGGGGAGCTGTTTTTT. Its translation is CASSSSTGGAGTGELFF.